Sequencing of this T cell receptor (beta chain) was carried out in a study of control samples from healthy donors and cancer patients. This CDR3 has 15 residues. CDR1 and CDR2 (germline): SGDLS, YYNGEE. Trimming left V 0 bases short and J 3 bases short, with 12 bases between. Produced via immunoSEQ multiplex PCR; TCRdb's table is partial and in-frame only. The table records 90,000 or so clones, approximately 86% of them present only once. The sequence was collected from a man aged 30 to 45 in good health. The genes are TRBV9 and TRBJ1-1; D possibly corresponds to TRBD1 (5 bases). Source material: blood. CDR3 nucleotide sequence: TGTGCCAGCAGCGTAGAGGGGACCTGGGACACTGAAGCTTTCTTT. It specifies CASSVEGTWDTEAFF.